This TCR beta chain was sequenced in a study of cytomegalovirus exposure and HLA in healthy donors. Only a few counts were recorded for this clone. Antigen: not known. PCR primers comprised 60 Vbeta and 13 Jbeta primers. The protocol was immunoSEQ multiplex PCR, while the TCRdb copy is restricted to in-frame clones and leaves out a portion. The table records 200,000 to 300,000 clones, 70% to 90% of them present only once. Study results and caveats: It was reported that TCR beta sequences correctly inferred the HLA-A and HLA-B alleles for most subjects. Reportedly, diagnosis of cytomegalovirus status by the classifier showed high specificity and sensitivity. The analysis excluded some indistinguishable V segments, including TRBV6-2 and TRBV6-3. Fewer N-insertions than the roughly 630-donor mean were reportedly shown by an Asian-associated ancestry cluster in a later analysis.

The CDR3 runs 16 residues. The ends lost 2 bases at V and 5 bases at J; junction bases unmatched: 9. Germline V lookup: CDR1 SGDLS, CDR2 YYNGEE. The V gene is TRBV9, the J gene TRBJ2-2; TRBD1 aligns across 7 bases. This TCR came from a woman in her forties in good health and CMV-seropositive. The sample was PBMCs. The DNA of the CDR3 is TGTGCCAGCAGCGTGTACCGGGACAGCAGTACCGGGGAGCTGTTTTTT. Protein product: CASSVYRDSSTGELFF.